This T cell receptor (beta chain) was identified in a study of cytomegalovirus exposure and HLA in healthy donors. PCR amplification relied on 60 Vbeta primers (plus 13 Jbeta primers). Clones were sequenced by immunoSEQ multiplex PCR, and TCRdb holds only the in-frame ones, with some missing. The sample lists 90,000 or so clones; roughly four fifths were seen once. Worth noting for this clone: Its antigen is unidentified.

The germline V gene encodes CDR1 MDHEN and CDR2 SYDVKM. The junction had 10 bases not matched to a gene; V was cut back by 2 bases and J by 0 bases. The CDR3 sequence is 18 residues long. Study-level findings and limits: A later analysis revealed that TCR association rates differed between HLA loci, peaking at DRB1 and bottoming out at HLA-C.

Sequencing was carried out using PBMCs. This TCR derives from a man in his forties or fifties in good health and CMV-seronegative. V is TRBV28 and J is TRBJ1-5, with 7 bases identical to TRBD1. The CDR3: CASSLERTGTASNQPQHF. CDR3 DNA sequence: TGTGCCAGCAGTTTAGAAAGAACCGGGACAGCTAGCAATCAGCCCCAGCATTTT.